The table lists the clone carrying this T cell receptor (beta chain) with many counts. These data originate in a study of regulatory T cells in long-lasting Graves disease. Time point meaning: newly diagnosed GD, antithyroid drugs for less than 3 months. Making the TCR library involved RNA that had been extracted from PBMCs. Construction of the TCR beta libraries employed iRepertoire HTBI primers in conjunction with Arm-PCR of CDR3 regions. TCRdb redid the calling of the multiplex PCR reads with MiXCR, one entry per CDR3 protein. The sample holds 400,000 to 450,000 distinct CDR3 sequences, approximately 16% seen once. V shed 3 bases and J shed 7 bases, with 7 bases lying between them. Germline V gene data show CDR1 as MNHEY and CDR2 as SVGEGT. This CDR3 has 12 amino acids. Separately, the same data were catalogued under a study of T cells in Graves' hyperthyroidism and ophthalmopathy.

This specimen consisted of peripheral blood mononuclear cells (PBMCs), obtained at new diagnosis, from a patient treated with antithyroid drugs. The chain has TRBV6-2 or TRBV6-3 and TRBJ2-4; tentatively, D is TRBD2 (5 bases). The sequence was obtained from a woman aged 25-40 years with Graves disease. The CDR3: CASSYERNIQYF. The CDR3 bases are TGTGCCAGCAGTTATGAGCGGAACATTCAGTACTTC.